This is a list of T cell receptor beta chains from one sample in a study of cytomegalovirus exposure and HLA in healthy donors. Profiled with immunoSEQ multiplex PCR; TCRdb holds only in-frame clones, not every one. Of 89,000 or so clones in the sample, 80% to 95% were seen once. Sequences were obtained from PBMCs. These TCRs come from a woman aged 25 to 39 in good health and CMV-seropositive. Each CDR3 is given with its conserved first and last residue. A D gene is named only where the DNA matches it firmly. The size entry is marked missing in some rows and otherwise reads once, few, many or a size class.

clone size	D gene	V gene	J gene	CDR3 DNA	CDR3 protein
NA	TRBD1	TRBV5-1	TRBJ1-1	TGCGCCAGCAGCTTCCAGGGGGCCGGGACTGAAGCTTTCTTT	CASSFQGAGTEAFF
NA	TRBD1	TRBV27	TRBJ2-7	TGTGCCAGCAGTTTGTCAGGGGGCTACGAGCAGTACTTC	CASSLSGGYEQYF
once	TRBD1	TRBV7-2	TRBJ1-3	TGTGCCAGCAGCTTAGTTGGACAGGGCACTGGAAACACCATATATTTT	CASSLVGQGTGNTIYF
NA	NA	TRBV6-5	TRBJ2-7	TGTGCCAGCTCTAGGGGCCACGAGCAGTACTTC	CASSRGHEQYF
few	TRBD1	TRBV7-9	TRBJ1-1	TGTGCCAGCAGCTTGGGACAGCAATACACTGAAGCTTTCTTT	CASSLGQQYTEAFF
NA	TRBD1	TRBV28	TRBJ1-2	TGTGCCAGCAGTTCTCAGGGGGGCTATGGCTACACCTTC	CASSSQGGYGYTF
once	NA	TRBV19	TRBJ1-2	TGTGCCAGTACTCTGGGCCAGGGGTCTAACTATGGCTACACCTTC	CASTLGQGSNYGYTF
NA	TRBD2	TRBV7-8	TRBJ2-5	TGTGCCAGCAGCTTACTTCTAGCGGGAGGCGCGGTCGGTGGCACCCAGTACTTC	CASSLLLAGGAVGGTQYF
NA	TRBD2	TRBV29-1	TRBJ2-5	TGCAGCGTTCTGACTAGCGGGAGGGTACAGACCCAGTACTTC	CSVLTSGRVQTQYF
NA	NA	TRBV6-5	TRBJ1-1	TGTGCCAGCACGCAGGGAGGGGGAAGCACTGAAGCTTTCTTT	CASTQGGGSTEAFF
NA	NA	TRBV19	TRBJ2-1	TGTGCCAGTACCCCGAGGTACAGGTACAATGAGCAGTTCTTC	CASTPRYRYNEQFF
NA	NA	TRBV10-3	TRBJ2-3	TGTGCCACCTACTCGTCATTGAACACAGATACGCAGTATTTT	CATYSSLNTDTQYF
NA	TRBD1	TRBV6-5	TRBJ1-1	TGTGCCAGCAGCTTTACGGACAGGACGGATACTGAAGCTTTCTTT	CASSFTDRTDTEAFF
NA	NA	TRBV28	TRBJ2-3	TGTGCCGCGCGAGCCCCCGGGACTCCTAAATCAGATACGCAGTATTTT	CAARAPGTPKSDTQYF
few	NA	TRBV7-2	TRBJ2-1	TGTGCCAGCAGCCACAGATACAATGAGCAGTTCTTC	CASSHRYNEQFF
once	NA	TRBV5-1	TRBJ2-7	TGCGCCAGCAGCTTGGCTGTCTCACGGGTCGGGTCCTCCTACGAGCAGTACTTC	CASSLAVSRVGSSYEQYF
NA	TRBD1	TRBV29-1	TRBJ2-1	TGCAGCGTTGAGGCCGCGGACAGGAAGGACTACAATGAGCAGTTCTTC	CSVEAADRKDYNEQFF
NA	TRBD2	TRBV5-1	TRBJ2-1	TGCGCCAGCAGCTTGGCGCTAGCGGCCGATGAGCAGTTCTTC	CASSLALAADEQFF
NA	NA	TRBV30	TRBJ1-2	TGTGCCTGGAGTCAGGGGCAAGGCTACACCTTC	CAWSQGQGYTF
NA	TRBD1	TRBV10-3	TRBJ2-7	TGTGCCATCAGCCCGACAGGGGAGAAGAACGAGCAGTACTTC	CAISPTGEKNEQYF
NA	NA	TRBV30	TRBJ2-4	TGTGCCTGGAAATCGACAGCCCCAACCAAAAACATTCAGTACTTC	CAWKSTAPTKNIQYF
NA	NA	TRBV11-3	TRBJ1-3	TGTGCCAGCAGCGTCGGGGTTGGAAACACCATATATTTT	CASSVGVGNTIYF
NA	TRBD2	TRBV4-1	TRBJ2-2	TGCGCCAGCAGCCAAGCCCTAGCGGGAGGGTCCTTTGGGGAGCTGTTTTTT	CASSQALAGGSFGELFF
once	TRBD1	TRBV19	TRBJ1-5	TGTGCCAGTAGTATCGGCAGGGGGCTGATGAGCAATCAGCCCCAGCATTTT	CASSIGRGLMSNQPQHF
NA	TRBD2	TRBV4-3	TRBJ2-2	TGCGCCAGCAGCCAAGCCGGTCTAGGGCTAGCGGTGTACACCGGGGAGCTGTTTTTT	CASSQAGLGLAVYTGELFF
NA	TRBD1	TRBV18	TRBJ2-7	TGTGCCAGCTCACCCGGGACAGGGTTATTGTTC	CASSPGTGLLF
NA	TRBD1	TRBV19	TRBJ2-1	TGTGCCAGTAGTTTTAGGGCCGGACAGGACTCCTACAATGAGCAGTTCTTC	CASSFRAGQDSYNEQFF
NA	NA	TRBV25-1	TRBJ2-3	TGTGCCAGCAGTGAGCAGGGGTTGTATATCGGCACAGATACGCAGTATTTT	CASSEQGLYIGTDTQYF
once	NA	TRBV7-9	TRBJ2-7	TGTGCCAGCAGCTTAAGCGGATACGAGCAGTACTTC	CASSLSGYEQYF
once	TRBD1	TRBV28	TRBJ1-4	TGTGCCAGCAGTGAAACAGGGGACGCTAGGGAAAAACTGTTTTTT	CASSETGDAREKLFF
NA	NA	TRBV4-3	TRBJ2-2	TGCGCCAGCAGCCAAGATTGGCCGGGGGAGCTGTTTTTT	CASSQDWPGELFF
NA	TRBD1	TRBV18	TRBJ2-7	TGTGCCAGCTCACAAACCGGGACAGGGTCGCCCTACGAGCAGTACTTC	CASSQTGTGSPYEQYF
NA	TRBD2	TRBV6-4	TRBJ2-1	TGTGCCAGCAGTGACGAGCGGGAGCCAAATGAGCAGTTCTTC	CASSDEREPNEQFF
NA	TRBD1	TRBV5-6	TRBJ1-1	TGTGCCAGCAGCTTGCGGGGCCTCACGACAGGGGTGGGCACTGAAGCTTTCTTT	CASSLRGLTTGVGTEAFF
NA	NA	TRBV28	TRBJ2-5	TGTGCCAGCAGTCTCCCCGGGGAGAGTGAAGAGACCCAGTACTTC	CASSLPGESEETQYF
NA	TRBD2	TRBV7-2	TRBJ2-1	TGTGCCAGCAGCAGACAACTAGCGGGAGTTTCTTACAATGAGCAGTTCTTC	CASSRQLAGVSYNEQFF
NA	TRBD2	TRBV11-2	TRBJ2-7	TGTGCCAGCAGCCTTAGAGCGGGACCCAGGAGCTCCTACGAGCAGTACTTC	CASSLRAGPRSSYEQYF
NA	NA	TRBV29-1	TRBJ1-1	TGCAGCGTTGGCCTAACAGGGAAGAACACTGAAGCTTTCTTT	CSVGLTGKNTEAFF
NA	TRBD2	TRBV27	TRBJ2-1	TGTGCCAGCAGACGACTAGCGGGAGGTGACAATGAGCAGTTCTTC	CASRRLAGGDNEQFF
NA	NA	TRBV6-1	TRBJ1-3	TGTGCCACACAGGTCTACTCTGGAAACACCATATATTTT	CATQVYSGNTIYF
NA	NA	TRBV18	TRBJ2-3	TGTGCCAGCTCACCGGACGGGGAGGCAGATACGCAGTATTTT	CASSPDGEADTQYF
NA	TRBD1	TRBV6-1	TRBJ2-1	TGTGCCAGCAGTGAAGGACAGGGGGATTACAATGAGCAGTTCTTC	CASSEGQGDYNEQFF
NA	TRBD1	TRBV19	TRBJ1-1	TGTGCCAGTAGTATACTAGGACAGGGAAGCTCTGAAGCTTTCTTT	CASSILGQGSSEAFF
NA	NA	TRBV6-1	TRBJ1-2	TGTGCCAGCAGTGCCCTAGGACAGTCCTCTGGTGGCTACACCTTC	CASSALGQSSGGYTF
once	NA	TRBV30	TRBJ1-3	TGTGCCTGGAGTGCCCTCGGGGGGGTTGGAAACACCATATATTTT	CAWSALGGVGNTIYF
NA	NA	TRBV9	TRBJ2-2	TGTGCCAGCAGCAGACAGCTGGTTTCGACCGGGGAGCTGTTTTTT	CASSRQLVSTGELFF
NA	TRBD2	TRBV30	TRBJ2-5	TGTGCCTGTCTTGTAGCGGGAGGTGGGACCCAGTACTTC	CACLVAGGGTQYF